This entry is about one TCR beta chain. Clones were sequenced by immunoSEQ multiplex PCR, and TCRdb holds only the in-frame ones, with some missing. The data hold 310,000 or so clones, with around four fifths observed a single time. Germline V gene data show CDR1 as SGHRS and CDR2 as YFSETQ. With V trimmed by 3 bases and J by 3 bases, 4 bases remained unmatched. The length of the CDR3 is 17 residues. The source of the sample is a study of blood T cell repertoires in COVID-19. The sequence derives from a woman aged 50 to 60 with acute or convalescent COVID-19. The rearrangement joins TRBV5-1 to TRBJ2-2; 14 bases match TRBD2. Sequencing was performed on peripheral blood. The chain's CDR3 is CASSSGLAGAYTGELFF. In DNA form, the CDR3 reads TGCGCCAGCAGCTCGGGACTAGCGGGAGCCTACACCGGGGAGCTGTTTTTT.